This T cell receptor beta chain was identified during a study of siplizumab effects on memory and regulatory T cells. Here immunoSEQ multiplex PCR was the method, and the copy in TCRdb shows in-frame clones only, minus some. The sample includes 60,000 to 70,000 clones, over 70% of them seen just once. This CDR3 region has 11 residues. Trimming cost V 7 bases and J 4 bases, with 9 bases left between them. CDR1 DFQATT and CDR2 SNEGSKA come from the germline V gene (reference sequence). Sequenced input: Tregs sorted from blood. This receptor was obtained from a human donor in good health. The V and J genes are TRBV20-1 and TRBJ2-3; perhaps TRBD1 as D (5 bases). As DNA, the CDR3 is TGCAGTGGGGGCATATCAGATACGCAGTATTTT. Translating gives CSGGISDTQYF.